A single sample gave rise to the 5 T cell receptor beta chains below, sequenced in a study of blood T cell repertoires in COVID-19. Data came from immunoSEQ multiplex PCR; TCRdb stores just in-frame clones and leaves some out. The profile shows about 87,000 clones, about nine tenths of them singletons. The sequenced sample consisted of peripheral blood. All receptors derive from a man between 18 and 35 years old with COVID-19, enrolled during active disease.

The genes are TRBV15 and TRBJ2-4; 8 positions match TRBD1. Germline V gene sequence: CDR1 LNHNV, CDR2 YYDKDF (reference sequence). After removal of 1 base from V and 4 bases from J, the junction contained 0 bases not matched to a gene. This CDR3 is 14 amino acids long. The CDR3 DNA reads as TGTGCCACCAGCAGAGGACAGGGGAAAAACATTCAGTACTTC. Amino acid sequence: CATSRGQGKNIQYF.

The chain carries TRBV11-3 and TRBJ2-5; D perhaps matches TRBD2 (6 bases). Deletions cut 5 bases from V and 2 bases from J, with 12 bases between. CDR3 length: 14 residues. CDR1 and CDR2 from the germline V gene are SGHNT and YENEEA. In DNA, the CDR3 is TGTGCCAGCAGCCTTAGCCGGGGGCAAGAGACCCAGTACTTC. It encodes CASSLSRGQETQYF.

The chain links TRBV9 to TRBJ2-7; TRBD1 might be the D (7 bases). Germline-derived CDR1 and CDR2 are SGDLS and YYNGEE. V gave up 3 bases and J gave up 2 bases, with 12 bases separating them. The CDR3 consists of 14 residues. The CDR3: CASSARDSPYEQYF. The CDR3 bases are TGTGCCAGCAGCGCGCGGGACAGCCCCTACGAGCAGTACTTC.

The chain links TRBV14 to TRBJ1-1; D call uncertain. This CDR3 spans 15 amino acids. CDR1 SGHDN and CDR2 FVKESK come from the germline V gene. The V and J ends lost 2 bases and 0 bases respectively, with 10 bases between them. The CDR3 is CASSQRVTLNTEAFF. CDR3 sequence (DNA): TGTGCCAGCAGCCAACGTGTCACACTGAACACTGAAGCTTTCTTT.

J is TRBJ2-1 and V is TRBV2; TRBD2 matches 15 bases. Germline trimming cut 6 bases from V and 6 bases from J; bases unmatched to any gene: 6. The CDR3 consists of 16 residues. The germline CDR1 and CDR2 sequences are SNHLY and FYNNEI. This CDR3 reads CASRRTSGRAVNEQFF. Written as DNA, the CDR3 is TGTGCCAGCAGGAGGACTAGCGGGAGGGCCGTCAATGAGCAGTTCTTC. The complete variable domain, with remaining parts taken from reference TRBV2 and TRBJ2-1, reads EPEVTQTPSHQVTQMGQEVILRCVPISNHLYFYWYRQILGQKVEFLVSFYNNEISEKSEIFDDQFSVERPDGSNFTLKIRSTKLEDSAMYFCASRRTSGRAVNEQFFGPGTRLTVL.